Each of the 22 T cell receptor beta chains below was sequenced from the same sample in a study of blood T cells in healthy people across ages. A second roughly 6 to 12 cycle PCR used barcoded and J-beta primers. Each CDR3 protein gets one entry after TCRdb re-called the 5' RACE reads with MiXCR. The sample includes roughly 500,000 distinct CDR3 sequences, approximately 27% of them seen just once. Sequencing was performed on blood. The receptor source for this set is a woman aged 70-85 years in good health.

This clonotype was observed a handful of times. The chain joins TRBV4-2 to TRBJ1-1; no clear D gene. Trimming stripped 3 bases from V and 4 bases from J, with 9 bases between. This CDR3 contains 13 residues. The germline V gene encodes CDR1 LGHNA and CDR2 YNFKEQ. In DNA form, the CDR3 reads TGTGCCAGCAGCCAGGGTACGAGCACTGAAGCTTTCTTT. Amino acids: CASSQGTSTEAFF.

This rearrangement joins TRBV7-2 to TRBJ2-5; tentatively, D is TRBD1 (6 bases). The germline V and J ends were trimmed by 2 bases and 10 bases, with 14 bases remaining between them. Germline values: CDR1 SGHTA, CDR2 FQGNSA. The CDR3 sequence is 13 residues long. The CDR3 bases are TGTGCCAGCAGCTTAAGACAGGATGGAGACCAGTACTTC. Translating it yields CASSLRQDGDQYF.

CDR3 nucleotide sequence: TGTGCCAGCACCTCCCCCAGTAATGAGCAGTTCTTC. Its translation is CASTSPSNEQFF. This chain uses TRBV27 with TRBJ2-5; D is unclear. The J call may be mistaken, given a closer DNA end match to TRBJ2-1. CDR3 length equals 12 residues. The germline gives CDR1 MNHEY, CDR2 SMNVEV (reference sequence).

This clonotype was counted only a few times. CDR3: CATRTAYIPGEQYF. The CDR3 nucleotides are TGTGCCACCCGGACAGCCTACATCCCAGGCGAGCAGTACTTC. The J gene is TRBJ2-7, the V gene TRBV28, with a possible D match to TRBD1 (6 bases). The germline CDR1 and CDR2 sequences are MDHEN and SYDVKM. CDR3 length: 14 amino acids. The V end was cut by 10 bases, the J end by 6 bases, with 22 bases between.

V and J are TRBV24-1 and TRBJ2-1, with TRBD2 identical over 10 bases. CDR3 length equals 16 residues. With V trimmed by 0 bases and J by 4 bases, 2 bases remained unmatched. Germline V lookup: CDR1 KGHDR, CDR2 SFDVKD. The CDR3 DNA follows: TGTGCCACCAGTGATTTGTCTAGCGGGGGATACAATGAGCAGTTCTTC. Its translation is CATSDLSSGGYNEQFF.

The rearrangement links TRBV27 to TRBJ2-3; D is unclear. The CDR3 loop spans 14 amino acids. The germline gives CDR1 MNHEY, CDR2 SMNVEV (reference sequence). The V end was cut by 4 bases, the J end by 2 bases, with 10 bases between. DNA of the CDR3: TGTGCCAGCAGTTCCGCAGGATCCACAGATACGCAGTATTTT. Translating gives CASSSAGSTDTQYF.

This clonotype has a single count. J is TRBJ2-3 and V is TRBV9; 8 nucleotides line up with TRBD1. Looked up from germline, CDR1 is SGDLS and CDR2 is YYNGEE. This CDR3 is 17 amino acids long. With V trimmed by 4 bases and J by 0 bases, 10 bases remained unmatched. CDR3 sequence (DNA): TGTGCCAGCAGCACGAGGACAGGGCAGGTTAGCACAGATACGCAGTATTTT. It translates to CASSTRTGQVSTDTQYF.

This chain connects TRBV9 to TRBJ1-6; 9 nucleotides match TRBD1. The length of the CDR3 is 15 residues. In germline, CDR1 is SGDLS, CDR2 YYNGEE. Trimming removed 3 bases from V and 8 bases from J; junction bases left unmatched: 6. The CDR3 sequence is CASSATGGMDSPLHF. The CDR3 DNA reads TGTGCCAGCAGCGCGACAGGGGGTATGGATTCACCCCTCCACTTT.

This clonotype was observed many times. The DNA for the CDR3 is TGTGCCACCAGGGGACAGGGTTCTTCCTACGAGCAGTACTTC. Translation: CATRGQGSSYEQYF. The chain is built from TRBV2 and TRBJ2-7, with 9 bases aligning to TRBD1. This CDR3 spans 14 amino acids. V shed 10 bases, J shed 1 base, and the junction held 8 bases outside the gene matches. Germline CDR1 and CDR2: SNHLY and FYNNEI.

The J gene is TRBJ2-7, the V gene TRBV18; D could derive from TRBD1 or TRBD2 (5 bases each). The CDR3 has 16 amino acids. V lost 0 bases, J lost 7 bases, and 19 bases lay in between. In germline, CDR1 is KGHSH, CDR2 LQKENI. Here the CDR3 DNA reads TGTGCCAGCTCACCACCAGGGCAGGGCCCTGAGGGGGAGCAGTACTTC. Its translation is CASSPPGQGPEGEQYF.

The V call is TRBV14, the J call TRBJ2-3; TRBD2 might be the D (5 bases). CDR1 is SGHDN and CDR2 is FVKESK in the germline V gene. CDR3 length equals 15 residues. V was cut by 1 base and J by 3 bases, with 11 bases left in between. The CDR3 coding sequence is TGTGCCAGCAGCCAAGTTGGGTCGGGGACAGATACGCAGTATTTT. Encoded protein: CASSQVGSGTDTQYF.

The sample holds a few counts of this clonotype. The chain has TRBV7-3 and TRBJ2-1; D call uncertain. The CDR3 spans 13 residues. Looked up from germline, CDR1 is SGHTA and CDR2 is FQGTGA. Deletions cut 5 bases from V and 7 bases from J, with 12 bases between. CDR3 bases: TGTGCCAGCAGCCCGCAGTTAGGTAATGAGCAGTTCTTC. This encodes CASSPQLGNEQFF.

This clonotype appeared a few times. This rearrangement joins TRBV6-5 to TRBJ1-1; D call uncertain. CDR3 length equals 14 residues. Germline V gives CDR1 MNHEY, CDR2 SVGAGI. V was trimmed by 1 base and J by 0 bases, leaving 6 bases between them. The CDR3 loop reads CASSYYSLNTEAFF. The CDR3, as DNA: TGTGCCAGCAGTTACTATAGTTTGAACACTGAAGCTTTCTTT.

As to this clonotype: One junction end disagrees with the germline gene, perhaps due to a read error. This chain connects TRBV10-3 to TRBJ1-2; TRBD1 aligns across 8 bases. Germline V gene lookup returns CDR1 ENHRY and CDR2 SYGVKD. The CDR3 length is 14 residues. In DNA form, the CDR3 reads TGTGCCATCAACCCGACAGGGGACAACTATGGCCACACCTTC. Protein product: CAINPTGDNYGHTF.

The V gene is TRBV5-1, the J gene TRBJ1-6; a possible D gene is TRBD1 (5 bases). Trimming removed 1 base from V and 0 bases from J, with 11 bases in between. Germline-derived CDR1 and CDR2 are SGHRS and YFSETQ. The CDR3 totals 17 residues. The CDR3 sequence is CASSLQGGNSYNSPLHF. The CDR3 DNA reads TGCGCCAGCAGCTTGCAGGGAGGAAACTCCTATAATTCACCCCTCCACTTT. The full variable domain, completed using reference TRBV5-1 and TRBJ1-6, is KAGVTQTPRYLIKTRGQQVTLSCSPISGHRSVSWYQQTPGQGLQFLFEYFSETQRNKGNFPGRFSGRQFSNSRSEMNVSTLELGDSALYLCASSLQGGNSYNSPLHFGNGTRLTVT.

This clonotype was detected only a few times. This chain links TRBV4-3 with TRBJ2-7; no firm D call. V gave up 0 bases and J gave up 0 bases, with 6 bases separating them. The CDR3 spans 14 residues. The germline gives CDR1 LGHNA, CDR2 YSLEER. In nucleotides, the CDR3 is TGCGCCAGCAGCCAAGAATACAGCTCCTACGAGCAGTACTTC. Its protein product is CASSQEYSSYEQYF.

The J gene is TRBJ1-4, the V gene TRBV7-2; D is ambiguous. Trimming pared 5 bases from V and 8 bases from J, leaving 9 bases between. Germline V gene data show CDR1 as SGHTA and CDR2 as FQGNSA. CDR3 length equals 12 residues. Here the CDR3 reads CASSGSVEKLFF. Written as DNA, the CDR3 is TGTGCCAGCAGCGGGTCGGTGGAAAAACTGTTTTTT.

This clonotype was detected once. The chain combines TRBV5-1 with TRBJ2-7, with no clear D. CDR1 SGHRS and CDR2 YFSETQ come from the germline V gene. The V end was cut by 0 bases, the J end by 5 bases, with 15 bases between. This CDR3 region has 15 residues. DNA for the CDR3: TGCGCCAGCAGCTTGGCGGGCTCACCGTCCAACGAGCAGTACTTC. It codes for CASSLAGSPSNEQYF. The variable domain in full, with the rest retrieved from reference TRBV5-1 and TRBJ2-7, is KAGVTQTPRYLIKTRGQQVTLSCSPISGHRSVSWYQQTPGQGLQFLFEYFSETQRNKGNFPGRFSGRQFSNSRSEMNVSTLELGDSALYLCASSLAGSPSNEQYFGPGTRLTVT.

The chain joins TRBV29-1 to TRBJ1-1; maybe TRBD1 (5 bases). The CDR3 runs 12 residues. Germline-derived CDR1 and CDR2 are SQVTM and ANQGSEA. V lost 2 bases and J 8 bases, leaving 12 bases between the germline ends. In nucleotides, the CDR3 is TGCAGCGTTGAATCAGGGACTGCCGAAGCTTTCTTT. Translated: CSVESGTAEAFF.

This clonotype was observed a few times. The chain recombines TRBV29-1 with TRBJ2-1; D gene unclear. The CDR3 loop spans 15 amino acids. Germline V gives CDR1 SQVTM, CDR2 ANQGSEA. V was cut by 4 bases and J by 6 bases, with 19 bases left in between. Written as DNA, the CDR3 is TGCAGCGTTGGGCTAGGGTTTTACCCGCCCAATGAGCAGTTCTTC. Residues: CSVGLGFYPPNEQFF.

In its sample, this clonotype was seen a few times. An end of the junction does not agree with germline; a read error may underlie this. The chain links TRBV7-2 to TRBJ2-3, with 7 bases that match TRBD1. The CDR3 extends over 16 amino acids. Germline values: CDR1 SGHTA, CDR2 FQGNSA. CDR3 DNA: TGTGCCAGCAACTTAGAAAGGGGGCCTAGCAGGGATACGCAGTATTTT. Translated, it gives CASNLERGPSRDTQYF.

A remark on this clonotype: The junction shows a germline mismatch at one end, possibly a read error. This chain joins TRBV12-3 or TRBV12-4 and TRBJ1-2; the D is unclear. The CDR3 sequence is 13 residues long. The CDR3 is CAGRIRSDYGYTF. The CDR3 DNA sequence: TGTGCCGGCAGGATCCGCAGTGACTATGGCTACACCTTC.